Given below is one TCR beta chain in context. Its antigen is still unknown. It has no much larger one-base neighbor in the sample; base qualities were not kept. This sample is drawn from a study of tumor-infiltrating lymphocytes in primary liver carcinoma (dated by TCRdb to about 2017). For the wider study: Five patients with histopathologically diagnosed primary liver carcinoma underwent surgical resection in China between late 2015 and 2016. Of the five patients (three men and two women, aged 30 to 69 years), four had hepatocellular carcinoma and one had combined HCC and intrahepatic cholangiocarcinoma. The five patients had tumors staged T1-T3 N0M0, with maximum diameters ranging from roughly 4.2 to 11 cm. Roughly 3.5 to 7.5 million productive TCRbeta reads were obtained per sample, and no significant difference in read depth was found between tissue types. The study combined TCRbeta repertoire sequencing, expression microarrays and whole-exome sequencing across five regions of each liver tumor, with adjacent normal tissue and blood. A total of 35 or so specimens from 5 patients went through TCRbeta repertoire sequencing, namely 25 tumor regions, 5 adjacent noncancerous liver tissues and 5 peripheral blood samples. Reproducibility between technical replicate repertoires was high, with correlation coefficients above 0.95 and mean shared-clone rates approximately 0.91.

The CDR3 holds 15 amino acids from the cysteine to the phenylalanine. Just CDR3 DNA is preserved here, 45 bases in frame from base 1. V is pared back by 0 bases and J by 10 bases, with 13 bases lying between the germline termini. According to the germline V gene, CDR1 reads SGHAT and CDR2 reads FQNNGV. Study-wide conclusions, independent of this receptor: Because the samples were bulk and unsorted, CD4+ and CD8+ T cell repertoires could not be compared. The top 250 clones made up a significantly larger repertoire fraction in tumors than in blood (p = 0.039). The study included only four or five patients, and the authors note findings should be validated in a larger study. Repertoire overlap was found to be higher between tumor regions (mean roughly 35%) than between tumor-adjacent (roughly 17%) or tumor-blood (about 14%) pairs, consistent with antigen-driven expansion. Because only the TCR beta chain was sequenced and unpaired alpha chains were not captured, true repertoire diversity is likely underestimated.

RNA from unsorted whole blood was extracted with TRIzol reagent, and germline DNA was obtained with the DNeasy Blood & Tissue kit. Patients had chronic HBV infection and were treatment-naive at sampling. Before surgery, four milliliters of peripheral blood were collected into K2EDTA tubes. Starting from approximately 500 ng total RNA, TCRbeta-specific cDNA was produced by reverse transcription with a constant-region primer and ProtoScript II reverse transcriptase. The TCRbeta libraries were prepared through three rounds of nested multiplex PCR following a slightly modified ARM-PCR procedure. Each of the first two PCR rounds ran for around 11 cycles using multiplex TRBV1-TRBV30 forward primers together with a Cbeta reverse primer. A final 25-cycle PCR with Deep VentR polymerase added sample barcodes and Illumina adapters. Before sequencing, amplicons of 200-500 bp were gel-purified using a QIAquick gel extraction kit. The TCRbeta amplicons were sequenced with 250-bp paired-end reads on an Illumina HiSeq 2500. On the study's bioinformatics: Trimmomatic v0.33 was used to quality-trim the reads, and FLASH v1.2.11 was used to merge paired reads so that full CDR3 sequences could be recovered. MiGEC v1.2.1b assigned V, D and J germline segments to the rearranged TCRbeta sequences. VDJtools v1.0.0 computed clonotype statistics and Shannon-Wiener diversity indices. Except for diversity analysis, only the 250 most abundant clonotypes of each sample were used in subsequent analyses to reduce sampling bias. TCRdb trimmed the raw reads at Q25, called clones with MiXCR and kept productive beta chains. Rows are combined by CDR3 protein, so each entry shows the most common genes and DNA. The V and J calls reflect TCRdb's pipeline rather than the authors' work. In this sample the table shows about 330,000 distinct CDR3 sequences, about 61% of which occur a single time. The ten largest account for about 6.5% of the sample.

This TCR was recovered from a man in his forties or fifties with primary liver carcinoma and hepatitis B virus infection. Sequencing input: peripheral blood. The chain is assembled from TRBV11-2 and TRBJ1-6, with the identity of the D gene unclear. The DNA is TGTGCCAGCAGCTTAGAAGGCGGTGCTAGGTCACCCCTCCACTTT. It translates to CASSLEGGARSPLHF.